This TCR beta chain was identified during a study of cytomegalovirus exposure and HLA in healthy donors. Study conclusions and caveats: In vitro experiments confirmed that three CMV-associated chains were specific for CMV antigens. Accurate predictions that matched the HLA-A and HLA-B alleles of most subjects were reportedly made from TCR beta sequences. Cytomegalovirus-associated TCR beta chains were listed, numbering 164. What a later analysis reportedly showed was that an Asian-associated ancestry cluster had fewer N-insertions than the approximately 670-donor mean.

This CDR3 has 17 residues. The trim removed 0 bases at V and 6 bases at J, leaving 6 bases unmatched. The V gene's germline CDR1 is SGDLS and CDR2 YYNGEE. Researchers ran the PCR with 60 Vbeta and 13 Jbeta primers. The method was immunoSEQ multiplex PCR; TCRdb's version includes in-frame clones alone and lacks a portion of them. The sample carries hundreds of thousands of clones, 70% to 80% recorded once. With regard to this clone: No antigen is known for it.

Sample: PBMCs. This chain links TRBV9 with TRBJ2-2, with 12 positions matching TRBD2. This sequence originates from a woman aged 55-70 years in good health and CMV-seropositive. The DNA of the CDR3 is TGTGCCAGCAGCGTAGCTTATGCTAGCGGGGGGGCCGGGGAGCTGTTTTTT. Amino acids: CASSVAYASGGAGELFF.